In this sample, the clone carrying this TCR beta chain turned up a few times. This sample was included in a study of T cell changes during pregnancy in multiple sclerosis. Profiling relied on immunoSEQ multiplex PCR, and the TCRdb table lists in-frame clones only, not all of them. Here the sample spans 40,000 or so clones, 89% being singletons. This CDR3 is 15 amino acids long. Unmatched junction bases numbered 4, after V lost 5 bases and J lost 3 bases. Germline CDR1 reads SGHDN; CDR2 reads FVKESK. The V gene is TRBV14, the J gene TRBJ2-5; the match to TRBD2 covers 12 bases. The sequencing here drew on CD4+ T cells from peripheral blood mononuclear cells, taken in the first trimester of pregnancy. The origin of this receptor is a female donor with multiple sclerosis, enrolled in a pregnancy study. The CDR3 DNA reads TGTGCCAGCAGCTACCGACTAGCGGGAGAAGAGACCCAGTACTTC. Amino acid sequence: CASSYRLAGEETQYF.